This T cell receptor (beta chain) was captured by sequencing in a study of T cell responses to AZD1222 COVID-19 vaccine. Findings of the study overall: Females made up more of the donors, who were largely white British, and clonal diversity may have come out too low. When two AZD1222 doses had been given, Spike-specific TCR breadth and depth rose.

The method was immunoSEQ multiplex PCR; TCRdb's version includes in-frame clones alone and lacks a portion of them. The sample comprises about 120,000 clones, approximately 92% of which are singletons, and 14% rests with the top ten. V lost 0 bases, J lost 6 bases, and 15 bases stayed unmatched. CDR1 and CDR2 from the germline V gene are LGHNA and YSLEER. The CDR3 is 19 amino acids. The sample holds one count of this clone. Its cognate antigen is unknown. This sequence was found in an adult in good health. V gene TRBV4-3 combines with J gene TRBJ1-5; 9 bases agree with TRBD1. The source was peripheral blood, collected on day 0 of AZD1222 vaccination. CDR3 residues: CASSQDGGWNRGHTQPQHF. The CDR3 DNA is TGCGCCAGCAGCCAAGATGGGGGGTGGAACAGGGGGCACACTCAGCCCCAGCATTTT.